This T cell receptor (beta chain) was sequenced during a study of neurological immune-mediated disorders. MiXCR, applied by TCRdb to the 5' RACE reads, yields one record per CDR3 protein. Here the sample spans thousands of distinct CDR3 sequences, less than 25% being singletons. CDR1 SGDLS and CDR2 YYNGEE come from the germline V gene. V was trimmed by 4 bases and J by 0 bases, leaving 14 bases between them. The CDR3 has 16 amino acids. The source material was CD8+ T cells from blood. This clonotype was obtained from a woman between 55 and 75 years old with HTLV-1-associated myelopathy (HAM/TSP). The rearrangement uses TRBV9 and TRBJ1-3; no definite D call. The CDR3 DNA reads TGTGCCAGCAGCCGGGAGGGCCACTCCTCTGGAAACACCATATATTTT. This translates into CASSREGHSSGNTIYF.